The source of this TCR beta chain is a study of shared clonotypes between healthy human individuals. Germline assignment: CDR1 SGHTA and CDR2 FQGTGA. Trimming removed 2 bases from V and 4 bases from J, with 11 bases in between. This CDR3 spans 14 amino acids. Here immunoSEQ multiplex PCR was the method, and the copy in TCRdb shows in-frame clones only, minus some. Of approximately 510,000 clones in the sample, around 79% were seen once. The chain couples TRBV7-3 to TRBJ2-5, with TRBD2 as a possible D gene (6 bases). This clonotype originated in a woman aged 40 to 49 in good health. Some clones in this sample may be carry-over from other donors' samples. Input material: PBMCs. The CDR3 DNA reads TGTGCCAGCAGCTTAGCGGGATGGGGAGAGACCCAGTACTTC. The encoded protein is CASSLAGWGETQYF.